A selection of T cell receptor beta chains follows, all from one sample in a study of a mutant IDH1 vaccine in newly diagnosed glioma. For these TCRs, the target antigens are not known. The assay was immunoSEQ multiplex PCR, and TCRdb's table has in-frame clones only and misses some. The sample carries some 120,000 clones, over 75% recorded once. The specimen comprised PBMCs, sampled from a glioma patient whose treatment included an IDH1 peptide vaccine. The source of these receptors is a man between 35 and 55 years old with glioma. The CDR3 runs from the conserved cysteine through the conserved F or W. The D gene is left open where the match is weak. Part of the rows lack a size; the others show once, few, many or a class for expanded clones.

clone size	V gene	J gene	D gene	CDR3 DNA	CDR3 protein
NA	TRBV5-1	TRBJ2-2	TRBD1	TGCGCCAGCAGCAAGACAGGGATCGGGGAGCTGTTTTTT	CASSKTGIGELFF
NA	TRBV11-2	TRBJ1-6	NA	TGTGCCAGCAGCTTAGACGACCGCCATTCACCCCTCCACTTT	CASSLDDRHSPLHF
NA	TRBV28	TRBJ2-7	TRBD1	TGTGCCAGCAGGGGACAGTTTAGCTCCTACGAGCAGTACTTC	CASRGQFSSYEQYF
NA	TRBV6-5	TRBJ1-5	NA	TGTGCCAGCAGCGGACGGCGCAATCAGCCCCAGCATTTT	CASSGRRNQPQHF
NA	TRBV5-1	TRBJ2-7	NA	TGCGCCAGCAGCTTCGGGGGTTCCTACGAGCAGTACTTC	CASSFGGSYEQYF
NA	TRBV7-2	TRBJ1-2	NA	TGTGCCAGCAGCCCAATGGGACACTGGGGGGGCTACACCTTC	CASSPMGHWGGYTF
once	TRBV10-1	TRBJ2-3	TRBD1	TGCGCCAGCAGCACTCTCCAGGGGGTTGACACAGATACGCAGTATTTT	CASSTLQGVDTDTQYF
NA	TRBV2	TRBJ2-2	NA	TGTGCCAGCAGTGGGCAGGTCCTAAACACCGGGGAGCTGTTTTTT	CASSGQVLNTGELFF
NA	TRBV6-6	TRBJ2-7	NA	TGTGCCAGCAGTTACGAGGGAACCTCCTACGAGCAGTACTTC	CASSYEGTSYEQYF
few	TRBV28	TRBJ2-3	NA	TGTGCCAGTGTGGGGGTGATGGATACGCAGTATTTT	CASVGVMDTQYF
NA	TRBV9	TRBJ2-3	TRBD1	TGTGCCAGCAGCGTAGAGGTGGCAGGGGGTATGAGCACAGATACGCAGTATTTT	CASSVEVAGGMSTDTQYF
NA	TRBV19	TRBJ2-1	TRBD2	TGTGCCAGTAGTCTCGGTAGCGGGAGTGGCAATGAGCAGTTCTTC	CASSLGSGSGNEQFF
once	TRBV5-1	TRBJ2-5	NA	TGCGCCAGCAGCCCAAACCGGCGGGCCCAAGAGACCCAGTACTTC	CASSPNRRAQETQYF
NA	TRBV1	TRBJ2-1	NA	TGCACCAGCAGCCACCTAAGCGGGAAGCAGTTCTTC	CTSSHLSGKQFF
NA	TRBV5-6	TRBJ2-1	NA	TGTGCCAGCAGCCTTCAAGTGCTAGCGCGATACAATGAGCAGTTCTTC	CASSLQVLARYNEQFF
NA	TRBV27	TRBJ2-5	TRBD1	TGTGCCAGCAGTACAGACCCCCCCGGGACAGTGAAAGAGACCCAGTACTTC	CASSTDPPGTVKETQYF
few	TRBV2	TRBJ2-7	NA	TGTGCCAGCGAGGGGGAAACCTACGAGCAGTACTTC	CASEGETYEQYF
NA	TRBV7-8	TRBJ1-1	NA	TGTGCCAGCAGCTTAGGGTGGTCGAAAACTGAAGCTTTCTTT	CASSLGWSKTEAFF
NA	TRBV2	TRBJ1-2	NA	TGTGCCAGCTTGGGACCAAACTATGGCTACACCTTC	CASLGPNYGYTF
NA	TRBV7-2	TRBJ2-5	TRBD2	TGTGCCAGCAGCTTATACGGGGGGGCAAAAGAGACCCAGTACTTC	CASSLYGGAKETQYF
few	TRBV6-5	TRBJ1-1	NA	TGTGCCAGCAGTTACCGGAACACTGAAGCTTTCTTT	CASSYRNTEAFF
NA	TRBV7-9	TRBJ2-7	TRBD2	TGTGCCAGCAGCCGCGGGGGACTAGGCGTTCCCTACGAGCAGTACTTC	CASSRGGLGVPYEQYF
NA	TRBV5-4	TRBJ2-5	TRBD2	TGTGCCAGCAGCGGGAGACTAGCGGGAGAATTGGAGACCCAGTACTTC	CASSGRLAGELETQYF
NA	TRBV4-2	TRBJ2-7	TRBD2	TGTGCCAGCAGCCAAGATATCGGGGGGACTCCCTACGAGCAGTACTTC	CASSQDIGGTPYEQYF
NA	TRBV10-3	TRBJ2-5	TRBD2	TGTGCCATCAGTGTTGGGACCTTAGCGGGAGTGGGCGAGACCCAGTACTTC	CAISVGTLAGVGETQYF
NA	TRBV5-1	TRBJ2-7	TRBD1	TGCGCCAGCGCGAACAGGGGTTCCTACGAGCAGTACTTC	CASANRGSYEQYF
NA	TRBV4-3	TRBJ2-3	NA	TGCGCCAGCAGCCAAGGGGCTAGCTCAGATACGCAGTATTTT	CASSQGASSDTQYF
NA	TRBV30	TRBJ1-4	TRBD1	TGTGCCTGGTTGGGACAGGCGAATGAAAAACTGTTTTTT	CAWLGQANEKLFF
NA	TRBV15	TRBJ2-3	NA	TGTGCCACCAGCCTGGGATCTAGCACAGATACGCAGTATTTT	CATSLGSSTDTQYF
NA	TRBV18	TRBJ2-1	NA	TGTGCCAGCTCACCATGGGATGAGCAGTTCTTC	CASSPWDEQFF
NA	TRBV5-7	TRBJ1-5	NA	TGTGCCAGCAGCCAGGGCGCAGATCAGCCCCAGCATTTT	CASSQGADQPQHF
NA	TRBV18	TRBJ1-3	NA	TGTGCCAGCTCACCCACGTCTGGAAACACCATATATTTT	CASSPTSGNTIYF
NA	TRBV10-3	TRBJ2-5	NA	TGTGCCATCAGTGAGTCTAATGAGGGGTCGGGGACCCAGTACTTC	CAISESNEGSGTQYF
NA	TRBV6-5	TRBJ2-2	NA	TGTGCCGTTCGGGGGACCGGGGAGCTGTTTTTT	CAVRGTGELFF
NA	TRBV29-1	TRBJ2-2	NA	TGCAGCGTTGAAGTGGGCACCGGGGAGCTGTTTTTT	CSVEVGTGELFF
NA	TRBV30	TRBJ2-5	NA	TGTGCCTGGACCATGGGGGGAGAGACCCAGTACTTC	CAWTMGGETQYF
NA	TRBV9	TRBJ2-1	TRBD2	TGTGCCAGCAGCGCCGGACTAGCGGGGGTGGATGAGCAGTTCTTC	CASSAGLAGVDEQFF
NA	TRBV25-1	TRBJ2-3	TRBD1	TGTGCCAGCAGTGAACTCCTGACAGGGGCAAAAGATACGCAGTATTTT	CASSELLTGAKDTQYF
NA	TRBV9	TRBJ2-3	TRBD1	TGTGCCAGCAGCGGAGACAGGGTCGGGTTTGTAGATACGCAGTATTTT	CASSGDRVGFVDTQYF
NA	TRBV7-2	TRBJ1-2	NA	TGTGCCAGCAGCCCGAGGCCCAGGGTCGGAAAAGGCTACACCTTC	CASSPRPRVGKGYTF
NA	TRBV7-2	TRBJ1-2	NA	TGTGCCAGCAGCTTTCAGCCAACGTATGGCTACACCTTC	CASSFQPTYGYTF
NA	TRBV13	TRBJ2-1	NA	TGTGCCAGCAGCTTAGGGGGGGTAATTAGGAATGAGCAGTTCTTC	CASSLGGVIRNEQFF
NA	TRBV6-6	TRBJ2-7	NA	TGTGCCAGCAGTTACATGGGGACCTCCTACGAGCAGTACTTC	CASSYMGTSYEQYF